The clone carrying this T cell receptor beta chain was recorded a few times. Its specificity is unknown. The repertoire was sequenced with immunoSEQ multiplex PCR; TCRdb's copy has only in-frame clones and lacks some. Here the sample spans about 120,000 clones, around nine tenths being singletons. This record belongs to a study of cytomegalovirus exposure and HLA in healthy donors. Study observations and caveats: A list of roughly 180 TCR beta chains associated with cytomegalovirus was given.

V lost 0 bases and J lost 12, with 15 bases in between. Germline V gene sequence: CDR1 MGHRA, CDR2 YSYEKL. CDR3 length equals 14 residues. Sequenced sample: PBMCs. The chain has TRBV4-1 and TRBJ1-5; D is unresolved. The TCR comes from a woman aged 18-29 years in good health and CMV-seronegative. CDR3 DNA sequence: TGCGCCAGCAGCCAAGATCCCTTGGACCGGGACCAGCATTTT. Translated, it gives CASSQDPLDRDQHF.